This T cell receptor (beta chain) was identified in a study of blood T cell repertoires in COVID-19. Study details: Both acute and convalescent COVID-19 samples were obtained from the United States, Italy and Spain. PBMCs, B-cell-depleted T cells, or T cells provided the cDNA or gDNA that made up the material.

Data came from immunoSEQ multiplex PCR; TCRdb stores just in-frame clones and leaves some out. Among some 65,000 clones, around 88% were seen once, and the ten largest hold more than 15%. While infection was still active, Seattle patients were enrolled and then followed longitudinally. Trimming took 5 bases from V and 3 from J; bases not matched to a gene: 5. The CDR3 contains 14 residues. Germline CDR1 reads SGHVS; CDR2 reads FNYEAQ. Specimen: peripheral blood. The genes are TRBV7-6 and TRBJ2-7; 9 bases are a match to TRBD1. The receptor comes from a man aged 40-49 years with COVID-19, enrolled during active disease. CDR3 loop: CASSPQGASYEQYF. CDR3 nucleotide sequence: TGTGCCAGCAGCCCACAGGGGGCGAGCTACGAGCAGTACTTC.